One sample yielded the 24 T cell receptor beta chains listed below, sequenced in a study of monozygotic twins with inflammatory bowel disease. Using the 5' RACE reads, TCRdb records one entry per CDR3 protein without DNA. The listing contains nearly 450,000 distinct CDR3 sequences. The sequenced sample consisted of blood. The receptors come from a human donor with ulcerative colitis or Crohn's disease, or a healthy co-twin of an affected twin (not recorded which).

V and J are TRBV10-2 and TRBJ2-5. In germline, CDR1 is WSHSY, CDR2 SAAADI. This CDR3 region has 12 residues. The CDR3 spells CASGIDQETQYF.

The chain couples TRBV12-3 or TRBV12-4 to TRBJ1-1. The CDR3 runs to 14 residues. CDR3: CASRSGVLNAEAFF.

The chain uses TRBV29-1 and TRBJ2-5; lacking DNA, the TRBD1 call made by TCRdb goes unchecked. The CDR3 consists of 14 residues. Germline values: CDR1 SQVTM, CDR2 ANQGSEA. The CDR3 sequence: CSYRKGTSQETQYF. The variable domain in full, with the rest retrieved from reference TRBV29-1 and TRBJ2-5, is SAVISQKPSRDICQRGTSLTIQCQVDSQVTMMFWYRQQPGQSLTLIATANQGSEATYESGFVIDKFPISRPNLTFSTLTVSNMSPEDSSIYLCSYRKGTSQETQYFGPGTRLLVL.

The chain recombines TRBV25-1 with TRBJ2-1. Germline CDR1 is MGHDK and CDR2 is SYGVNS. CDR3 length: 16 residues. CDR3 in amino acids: CASSEYAGGTYNEQFF.

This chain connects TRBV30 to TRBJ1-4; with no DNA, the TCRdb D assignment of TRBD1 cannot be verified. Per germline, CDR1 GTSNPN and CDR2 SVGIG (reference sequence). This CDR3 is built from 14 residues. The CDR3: CAWSVPGINEKLFF.

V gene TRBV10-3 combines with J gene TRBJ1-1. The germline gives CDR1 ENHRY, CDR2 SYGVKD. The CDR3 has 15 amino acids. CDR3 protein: CAISDQEPMNTEAFF.

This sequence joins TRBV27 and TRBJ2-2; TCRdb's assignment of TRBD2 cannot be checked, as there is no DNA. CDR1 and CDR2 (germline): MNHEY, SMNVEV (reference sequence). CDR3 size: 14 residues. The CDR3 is CASGPYRNTGELFF.

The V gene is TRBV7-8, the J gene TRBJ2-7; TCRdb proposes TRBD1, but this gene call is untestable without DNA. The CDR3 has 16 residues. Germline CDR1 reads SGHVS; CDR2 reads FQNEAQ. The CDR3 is CASSPLTGGDSYEQYF.

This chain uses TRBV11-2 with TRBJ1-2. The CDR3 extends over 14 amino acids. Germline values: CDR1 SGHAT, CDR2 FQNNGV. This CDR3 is CASSLVDIGRGYTF.

CDR3 loop: CATSRDKGQGVFTGELFF. The V and J genes are TRBV15 and TRBJ2-2; with no DNA, the TCRdb D assignment of TRBD1 cannot be verified. Germline V gene lookup returns CDR1 LNHNV and CDR2 YYDKDF (reference sequence). This CDR3 comprises 18 residues.

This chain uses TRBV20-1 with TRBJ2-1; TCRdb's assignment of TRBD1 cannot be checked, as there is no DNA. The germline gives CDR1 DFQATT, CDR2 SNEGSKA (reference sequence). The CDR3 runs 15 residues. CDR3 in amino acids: CSATPTGPDYNEQFF.

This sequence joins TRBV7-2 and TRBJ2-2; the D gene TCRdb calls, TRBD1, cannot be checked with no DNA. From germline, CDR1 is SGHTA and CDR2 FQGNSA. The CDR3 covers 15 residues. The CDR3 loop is CASSLWGQGIGELFF.

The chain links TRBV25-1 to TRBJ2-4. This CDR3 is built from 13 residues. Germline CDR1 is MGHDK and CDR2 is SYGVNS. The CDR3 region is CASSSVAKNIQYF.

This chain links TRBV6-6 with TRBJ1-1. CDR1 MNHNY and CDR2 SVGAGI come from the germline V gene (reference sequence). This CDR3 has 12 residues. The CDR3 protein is CASSYPNTEAFF.

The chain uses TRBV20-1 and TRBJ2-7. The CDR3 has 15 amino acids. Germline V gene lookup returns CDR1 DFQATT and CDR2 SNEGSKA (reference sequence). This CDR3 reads CSARDPSGSPYEQYF.

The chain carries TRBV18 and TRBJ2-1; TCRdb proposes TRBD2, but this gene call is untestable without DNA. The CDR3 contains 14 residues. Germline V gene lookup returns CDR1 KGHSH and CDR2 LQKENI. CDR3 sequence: CASSPPGGDTEQFF.

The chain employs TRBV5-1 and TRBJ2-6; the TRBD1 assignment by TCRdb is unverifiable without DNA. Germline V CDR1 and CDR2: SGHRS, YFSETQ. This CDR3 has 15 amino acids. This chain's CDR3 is CASSSQGTGANVLTF.

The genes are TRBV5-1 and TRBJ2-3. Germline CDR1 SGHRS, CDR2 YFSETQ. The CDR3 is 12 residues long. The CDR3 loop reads CASSLERDTQYF.

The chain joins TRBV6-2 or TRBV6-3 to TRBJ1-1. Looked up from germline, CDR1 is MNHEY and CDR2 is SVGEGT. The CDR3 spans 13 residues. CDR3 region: CASSHTGETEAFF.

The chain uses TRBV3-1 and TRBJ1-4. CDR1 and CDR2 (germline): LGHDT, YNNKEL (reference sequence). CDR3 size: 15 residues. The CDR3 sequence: CASSQNPATNEKLFF.

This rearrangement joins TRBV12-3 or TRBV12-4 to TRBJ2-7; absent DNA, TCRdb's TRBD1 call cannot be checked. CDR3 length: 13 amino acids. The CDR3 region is CASKQGSVVEQHF.

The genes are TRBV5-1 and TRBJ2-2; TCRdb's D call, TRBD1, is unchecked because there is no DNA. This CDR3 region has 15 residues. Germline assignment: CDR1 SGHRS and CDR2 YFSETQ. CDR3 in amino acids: CASSSQTGYTGELFF.

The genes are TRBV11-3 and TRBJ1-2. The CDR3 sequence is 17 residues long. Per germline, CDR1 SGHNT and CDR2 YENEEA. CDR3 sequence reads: CASSLVIAPTAYYGYTF.

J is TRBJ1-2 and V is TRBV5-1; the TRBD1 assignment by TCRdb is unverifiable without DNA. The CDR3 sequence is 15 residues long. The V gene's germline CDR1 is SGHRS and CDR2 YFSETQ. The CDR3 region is CASSLSGGLNYGYTF.